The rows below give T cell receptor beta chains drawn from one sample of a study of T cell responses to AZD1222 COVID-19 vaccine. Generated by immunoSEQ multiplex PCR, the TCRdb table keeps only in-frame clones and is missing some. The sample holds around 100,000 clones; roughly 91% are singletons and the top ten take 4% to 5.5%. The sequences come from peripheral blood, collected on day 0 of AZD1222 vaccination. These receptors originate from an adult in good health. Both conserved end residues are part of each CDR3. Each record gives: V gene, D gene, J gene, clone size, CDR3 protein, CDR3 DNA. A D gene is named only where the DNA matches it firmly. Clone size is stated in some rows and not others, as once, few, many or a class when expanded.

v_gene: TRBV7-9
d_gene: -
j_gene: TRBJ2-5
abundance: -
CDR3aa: CASSLPEGGPQETQYF
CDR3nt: TGTGCCAGCAGCCTCCCGGAGGGGGGTCCTCAAGAGACCCAGTACTTC

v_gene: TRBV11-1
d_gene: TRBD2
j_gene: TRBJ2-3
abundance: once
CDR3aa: CASSVSGGGDTQYF
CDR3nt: TGTGCCAGCTCAGTCAGCGGGGGTGGAGATACGCAGTATTTT

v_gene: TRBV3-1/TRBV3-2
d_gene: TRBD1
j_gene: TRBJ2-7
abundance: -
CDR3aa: CASSPTGVYEQYF
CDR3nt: TGTGCCAGCAGCCCGACAGGGGTCTACGAGCAGTACTTC

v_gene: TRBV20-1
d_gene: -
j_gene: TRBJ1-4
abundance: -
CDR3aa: CRAGSEGKLFF
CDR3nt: TGCAGGGCTGGTTCCGAGGGAAAACTGTTTTTT

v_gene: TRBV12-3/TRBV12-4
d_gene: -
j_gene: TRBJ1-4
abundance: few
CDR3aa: CASSLHTVRKLFF
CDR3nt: TGTGCCAGCAGTTTACACACCGTGAGAAAACTGTTTTTT

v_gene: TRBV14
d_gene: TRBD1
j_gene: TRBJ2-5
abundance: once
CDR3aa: CASSQGTGVWETQYF
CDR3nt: TGTGCCAGCAGCCAAGGGACAGGGGTTTGGGAGACCCAGTACTTC

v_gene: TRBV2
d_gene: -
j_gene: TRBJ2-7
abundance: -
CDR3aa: CASSVSQGLNEQYF
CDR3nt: TGTGCCAGCAGTGTTTCCCAGGGGCTCAACGAGCAGTACTTC

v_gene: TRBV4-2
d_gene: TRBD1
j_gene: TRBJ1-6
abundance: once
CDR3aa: CASSQGGDRVVSPLHF
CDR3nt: TGTGCCAGCAGCCAAGGGGGGGACAGGGTTGTGTCACCCCTCCACTTT

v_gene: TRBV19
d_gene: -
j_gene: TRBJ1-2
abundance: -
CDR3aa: CASTPMDGLPRYGYTF
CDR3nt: TGTGCCAGTACTCCTATGGACGGGCTACCTCGTTATGGCTACACCTTC

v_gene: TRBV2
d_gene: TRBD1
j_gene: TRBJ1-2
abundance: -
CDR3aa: CASSEWEDRGRGYTF
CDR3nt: TGTGCCAGCAGTGAATGGGAGGACAGGGGACGTGGCTACACCTTC

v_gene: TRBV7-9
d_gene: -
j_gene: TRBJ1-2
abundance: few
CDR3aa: CASSLDSYGYTF
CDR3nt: TGTGCCAGCAGCTTGGACAGCTATGGCTACACCTTC

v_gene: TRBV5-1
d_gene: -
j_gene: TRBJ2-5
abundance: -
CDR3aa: CASSWRGGWEETQYF
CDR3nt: TGCGCCAGCAGCTGGAGGGGAGGATGGGAAGAGACCCAGTACTTC